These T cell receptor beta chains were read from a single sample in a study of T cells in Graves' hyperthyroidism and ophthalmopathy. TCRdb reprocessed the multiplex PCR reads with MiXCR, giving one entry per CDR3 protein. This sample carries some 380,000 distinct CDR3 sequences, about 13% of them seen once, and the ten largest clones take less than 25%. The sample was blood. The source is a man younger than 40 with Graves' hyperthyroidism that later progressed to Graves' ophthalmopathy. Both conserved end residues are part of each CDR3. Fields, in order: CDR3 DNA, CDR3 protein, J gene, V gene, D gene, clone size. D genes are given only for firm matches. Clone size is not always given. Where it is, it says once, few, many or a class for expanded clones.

DNA: TGTGCCATCAGCAGGACCCCCACCTACGAGCAGTACTTC
CDR3: CAISRTPTYEQYF
J: TRBJ2-7
V: TRBV10-3
D: -
size: once

DNA: TGTGCCACCAGTGACCGGACTAGCGGGGGGGTGGGCTACAATGAGCAGTTCTTC
CDR3: CATSDRTSGGVGYNEQFF
J: TRBJ2-1
V: TRBV24-1
D: TRBD2
size: -

DNA: TGCGCCAGCAGCCAAGGCGGCTCCTCTGGAAACACCATATATTTT
CDR3: CASSQGGSSGNTIYF
J: TRBJ1-3
V: TRBV10-1
D: -
size: many

DNA: TGCGCCAGCAGCCAAGATGGGAGGGTTAACAGCGGGGGGAAACAAGAGACCCAGTACTTC
CDR3: CASSQDGRVNSGGKQETQYF
J: TRBJ2-5
V: TRBV4-1
D: TRBD2
size: -

DNA: TGTGCCAGTAGGGCTCAAGGCGCGAGGTTCACAGATACGCAGTATTTT
CDR3: CASRAQGARFTDTQYF
J: TRBJ2-3
V: TRBV19
D: -
size: few

DNA: TGTGCCAGCAGCCTAGATGGGGGCACTGAAGCTTTCTTT
CDR3: CASSLDGGTEAFF
J: TRBJ1-1
V: TRBV7-9
D: -
size: many

DNA: TGTGCCAGCAGCACCCTCTCCGGTGTCCCTGGGACCAAAAACATTCAGTACTTC
CDR3: CASSTLSGVPGTKNIQYF
J: TRBJ2-4
V: TRBV7-9
D: -
size: many

DNA: TGTGCCAGCAGTCGGACACCCATGTCCTACAATGAGCAGTTCTTC
CDR3: CASSRTPMSYNEQFF
J: TRBJ2-1
V: TRBV6-1
D: -
size: few

DNA: TGTGCCAGCAGCCTTAGGACAGGGACTAACTATGGCTACACCTTC
CDR3: CASSLRTGTNYGYTF
J: TRBJ1-2
V: TRBV9
D: TRBD1
size: -

DNA: TGTGCCAGCAGTGCAGCGGACAGTTTCTATGGCTACACCTTC
CDR3: CASSAADSFYGYTF
J: TRBJ1-2
V: TRBV2
D: -
size: -

DNA: TGTGCCAGCAGTTACAGGGCCGCGGATACCGGGGAGCTGTTTTTT
CDR3: CASSYRAADTGELFF
J: TRBJ2-2
V: TRBV6-5
D: -
size: many

DNA: TGTGCCACCCAAGGGTTCCGAAGCTCCTACGAGCAGTACTTC
CDR3: CATQGFRSSYEQYF
J: TRBJ2-7
V: TRBV6-1
D: -
size: -

DNA: TGTGCCAGCAGCAACCGGGACACCGGCTCCTATGGCTACACCTTC
CDR3: CASSNRDTGSYGYTF
J: TRBJ1-2
V: TRBV9
D: -
size: -

DNA: TGCAGTGCTAGAAGTAGGGCCCGTCAAGAGACCCAGTACTTC
CDR3: CSARSRARQETQYF
J: TRBJ2-5
V: TRBV20-1
D: -
size: many

DNA: TGTGCCAGCACCGGGGGAACAGCGAACACTGAAGCTTTCTTT
CDR3: CASTGGTANTEAFF
J: TRBJ1-1
V: TRBV2
D: -
size: many

DNA: TGTGCCAGCAGCGAACAGGGGTCCTATGGCTACACCTTC
CDR3: CASSEQGSYGYTF
J: TRBJ1-2
V: TRBV3-1
D: TRBD1
size: many

DNA: TGTGCCAGCAGCTTGCGGACAGGGATCCTTTACGAGCAGTACTTC
CDR3: CASSLRTGILYEQYF
J: TRBJ2-7
V: TRBV11-3
D: TRBD1
size: -

DNA: TGCAGTGCTAGAGACCGCTACCCCAGGGGCCTACAAGAGACCCAGTACTTC
CDR3: CSARDRYPRGLQETQYF
J: TRBJ2-5
V: TRBV20-1
D: -
size: -

DNA: TGTGCCAGTAGTATAAACAGGGGCCATCAGCCCCAGCATTTT
CDR3: CASSINRGHQPQHF
J: TRBJ1-5
V: TRBV19
D: TRBD1
size: few

DNA: TGTGCCAGCAGCTTGCGGGGCCATGATACGCAGTATTTT
CDR3: CASSLRGHDTQYF
J: TRBJ2-3
V: TRBV7-9
D: -
size: -

DNA: TGTGCCAGCAGCCCATCCATGGCAGGGAGGAAATACAATGAGCAGTTCTTC
CDR3: CASSPSMAGRKYNEQFF
J: TRBJ2-1
V: TRBV11-3
D: -
size: many

DNA: TGTGCCAGCAGCCGCAGGAGAGACAGGGCGTACGAGCAGTACTTC
CDR3: CASSRRRDRAYEQYF
J: TRBJ2-7
V: TRBV11-3
D: TRBD1
size: many

DNA: TGTGCCAGCAGCTTGGGGGACTACAATGAGCAGTTCTTC
CDR3: CASSLGDYNEQFF
J: TRBJ2-1
V: TRBV7-9
D: -
size: -

DNA: TGTGCCAGCAGCTTAAAATTCGGGGCAGGGGAGAAGGCTGAAGCTTTCTTT
CDR3: CASSLKFGAGEKAEAFF
J: TRBJ1-1
V: TRBV11-2
D: -
size: many

DNA: TGTGCCAGCAGAAGACAGGGTTATGAAAAACTGTTTTTT
CDR3: CASRRQGYEKLFF
J: TRBJ1-4
V: TRBV12-3/TRBV12-4
D: TRBD1
size: -

DNA: TGTGCCAGCTCACCTGGTGGGCAGGGTACCGAGCAGTACTTC
CDR3: CASSPGGQGTEQYF
J: TRBJ2-7
V: TRBV18
D: -
size: many

DNA: TGCAGTGCTCATAGGACAGGGAGCCCCTACGAGCAGTACTTC
CDR3: CSAHRTGSPYEQYF
J: TRBJ2-7
V: TRBV20-1
D: TRBD1
size: many

DNA: TGTGCCAGCAGCTTAGATCCGGGACCGGAGACCCAGTACTTC
CDR3: CASSLDPGPETQYF
J: TRBJ2-5
V: TRBV11-2
D: -
size: many

DNA: TGCAGTGCTAGGCCCGTAGGGGGACTAGGTCCTAGGAATGAGCAGTTCTTC
CDR3: CSARPVGGLGPRNEQFF
J: TRBJ2-1
V: TRBV20-1
D: TRBD2
size: many

DNA: TGTGCCAGCACCCCTCTCGGGGGCTCCACAGATACGCAGTATTTT
CDR3: CASTPLGGSTDTQYF
J: TRBJ2-3
V: TRBV27
D: -
size: many

DNA: TGTGCCAGCAGCTTCGTGGGCCAGAACAATGAGCAGTTCTTC
CDR3: CASSFVGQNNEQFF
J: TRBJ2-1
V: TRBV11-2
D: -
size: many

DNA: TGTGCCAGCAGTTACCAGGGGTATGGGACACCCCTCCACTTT
CDR3: CASSYQGYGTPLHF
J: TRBJ1-6
V: TRBV6-6
D: -
size: many

DNA: TGTGCCAGCTCACCACCCACGGGATTTCACGAGCAGTACTTC
CDR3: CASSPPTGFHEQYF
J: TRBJ2-7
V: TRBV18
D: -
size: many

DNA: TGCAGTGCTAGCCCGGGACAGGCCTATCTTGGCTACACCTTC
CDR3: CSASPGQAYLGYTF
J: TRBJ1-2
V: TRBV20-1
D: TRBD1
size: -

DNA: TGTGCCAGTAAGCCACTTGCTTTCTCCTACGAGCAGTACTTC
CDR3: CASKPLAFSYEQYF
J: TRBJ2-7
V: TRBV19
D: -
size: few

DNA: TGTGCCAGCAGTTTGGGACGAGGGGGATATGAAAAACTGTTTTTT
CDR3: CASSLGRGGYEKLFF
J: TRBJ1-4
V: TRBV12-3/TRBV12-4
D: -
size: many

DNA: TGTGCCAGCAGGAATGGGAACACTGAAGCTTTCTTT
CDR3: CASRNGNTEAFF
J: TRBJ1-1
V: TRBV2
D: -
size: many

DNA: TGTGCCAGCAGCCCCGGGGTGAGCTCCTACAATGAGCAGTTCTTC
CDR3: CASSPGVSSYNEQFF
J: TRBJ2-1
V: TRBV9
D: -
size: many

DNA: TGTGCCAGCAGTAGACCAGGGGGCGCGAACGAGCAGTACTTC
CDR3: CASSRPGGANEQYF
J: TRBJ2-7
V: TRBV6-2/TRBV6-3
D: TRBD1
size: -

DNA: TGTGCCAGCAGCCGGACAGGGGACAATGAGCAGTTCTTC
CDR3: CASSRTGDNEQFF
J: TRBJ2-1
V: TRBV6-1
D: TRBD1
size: few

DNA: TGTGCCAGCAGCCCCATTAAGGGGGGGCACACCTCCTACGAGCAGTACTTC
CDR3: CASSPIKGGHTSYEQYF
J: TRBJ2-7
V: TRBV11-2
D: -
size: many

DNA: TGTGCCAGCAGCCCCATAGCGGGGGGATACACAGATACGCAGTATTTT
CDR3: CASSPIAGGYTDTQYF
J: TRBJ2-3
V: TRBV11-2
D: TRBD2
size: many

DNA: TGTGCCAGCAGCCAAGACAGGGCCGAGCAGTACTTC
CDR3: CASSQDRAEQYF
J: TRBJ2-7
V: TRBV13
D: TRBD1
size: many

DNA: TGTGCCAGCAGCTTAGACTATCGGGAGCCGTGGTCCCAGTGCTTC
CDR3: CASSLDYREPWSQCF
J: TRBJ2-5
V: TRBV7-9
D: -
size: -

DNA: TGTGCCAGCAGTCGCGAGACAGCCTCCTACGAGCAGTACTTC
CDR3: CASSRETASYEQYF
J: TRBJ2-7
V: TRBV2
D: -
size: many

DNA: TGCGCCAGCAGCCCCGGCAGGGACCCTAACTATGGCTACACCTTC
CDR3: CASSPGRDPNYGYTF
J: TRBJ1-2
V: TRBV5-1
D: -
size: few

DNA: TGTGCCAGCAGTTTCGGGCAAGGCCACTCTGAAGCTTTCTTT
CDR3: CASSFGQGHSEAFF
J: TRBJ1-1
V: TRBV27
D: -
size: few

DNA: TGCAGTGCTAGGGGGGCTGGTGAGCAGTACTTC
CDR3: CSARGAGEQYF
J: TRBJ2-7
V: TRBV20-1
D: -
size: many

DNA: TGTGCCAGCAGCTTCCACGTTGGCTCCTACGAGCAGTACTTC
CDR3: CASSFHVGSYEQYF
J: TRBJ2-7
V: TRBV11-2
D: -
size: many

DNA: TGTGCCAGCAGCACCGGGACTAGTCCCACAGATACGCAGTATTTT
CDR3: CASSTGTSPTDTQYF
J: TRBJ2-3
V: TRBV12-3/TRBV12-4
D: TRBD2
size: many

DNA: TGTGCCAGCAGCCAAATTCCCGCCAGGGGCTATGGCTACACCTTC
CDR3: CASSQIPARGYGYTF
J: TRBJ1-2
V: TRBV3-1
D: -
size: few

DNA: TGTGCCAGCAGGCCAGCAAGACAGGGAACTAATGAAAAACTGTTTTTT
CDR3: CASRPARQGTNEKLFF
J: TRBJ1-4
V: TRBV28
D: TRBD1
size: many

DNA: TGTGCCAGCAGCCCCGTACTGCATGACGAGCAGTACTTC
CDR3: CASSPVLHDEQYF
J: TRBJ2-7
V: TRBV7-6
D: -
size: many

DNA: TGTGCCAGTAGTAGTCGTACGGACGACTATGGCTACACCTTC
CDR3: CASSSRTDDYGYTF
J: TRBJ1-2
V: TRBV19
D: -
size: few

DNA: TGTGCCAGCTCACCGGCGGACAGGGGCAATCAGCCCCAGCATTTT
CDR3: CASSPADRGNQPQHF
J: TRBJ1-5
V: TRBV18
D: TRBD1
size: many

DNA: TGTGCCAGCAGCTTGGCAGGGGAAGTTAGACAGCCCCAGCATTTT
CDR3: CASSLAGEVRQPQHF
J: TRBJ1-5
V: TRBV5-5
D: -
size: many

DNA: TGTGCCAGCAGCTTAGATGGGGGGCCGAGGGTCTACGAGCAGTACTTC
CDR3: CASSLDGGPRVYEQYF
J: TRBJ2-7
V: TRBV11-3
D: -
size: many

DNA: TGTGCCAGCAGTTACTACGGACAGGGACCAACTAATGAAAAACTGTTTTTT
CDR3: CASSYYGQGPTNEKLFF
J: TRBJ1-4
V: TRBV6-5
D: TRBD1
size: many